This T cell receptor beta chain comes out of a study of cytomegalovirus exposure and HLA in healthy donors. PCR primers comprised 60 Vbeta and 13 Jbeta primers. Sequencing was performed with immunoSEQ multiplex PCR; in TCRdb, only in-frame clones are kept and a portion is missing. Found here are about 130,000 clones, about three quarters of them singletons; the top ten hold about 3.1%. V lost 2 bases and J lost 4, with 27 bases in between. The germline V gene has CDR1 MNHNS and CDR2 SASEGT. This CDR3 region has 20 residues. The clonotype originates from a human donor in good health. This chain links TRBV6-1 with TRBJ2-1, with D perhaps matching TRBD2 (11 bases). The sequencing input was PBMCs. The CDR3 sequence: CASSERTGGDSGRVYNEQFF. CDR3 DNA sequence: TGTGCCAGCAGTGAAAGGACAGGGGGAGATAGCGGGAGGGTATACAATGAGCAGTTCTTC.